This T cell receptor (beta chain) was profiled in a study of blood T cell repertoires in COVID-19. Categorization into cohorts depended on clinical history that participants reported. Only in-frame clones appear in the TCRdb table, and some are missing; sequencing was by immunoSEQ multiplex PCR. The data contain over 200,000 clones, 88% of them seen just once; the ten biggest clones take up around 3.6%. A few counts support this clone. The V end was cut by 9 bases, the J end by 0 bases, with 12 bases between. The germline gives CDR1 LNHDA, CDR2 SQIVND (reference sequence). The CDR3 extends over 14 amino acids.

The chain combines TRBV19 with TRBJ1-5; the D is unclear. This receptor was identified in a woman younger than 45 who had been exposed to COVID-19. Material: PBMCs or T cells enriched from blood (not recorded which). The CDR3 sequence: CASQIGGSNQPQHF. In nucleotides, the CDR3 is TGTGCCAGCCAGATCGGAGGTAGCAATCAGCCCCAGCATTTT.